This T cell receptor beta chain was identified during a study of cytomegalovirus exposure and HLA in healthy donors. Amplification used 60 Vbeta primers and 13 Jbeta primers. In the study's own analysis: Per a later analysis, the number of unique TCR beta chains was about 80 million, of which roughly 11 million were shared. Libraries were prepared by immunoSEQ multiplex PCR; TCRdb keeps only in-frame clonotypes and omits some of them. The V and J calls and clone size were taken over from that table, and D and trimming were inferred from the DNA. Here the sample spans roughly 190,000 clones, more than 65% being singletons. The CDR3 has 15 residues. Germline-derived CDR1 and CDR2 are MNHEY and SMNVEV (reference sequence). Trimming pared 4 bases from V and 10 bases from J, leaving 22 bases between. A remark on this clone: Its specificity is not known.

Study-wide results and caveats: Previous analysis showed most TCR beta V segments were productive about 87% or about 30% of the time.

V gene TRBV27 combines with J gene TRBJ1-1; maybe TRBD1 (5 bases). The specimen was PBMCs. The sequence came from a man in his fifties or sixties in good health and CMV-seronegative. CDR3 bases: TGTGCCAGCAGTTCCCCTATGGGCGCACCCCAGGGAGCTTTCTTT. Its protein product is CASSSPMGAPQGAFF.